This TCR beta chain came from a study of spatial heterogeneity in lung cancer. Whole-study findings and limits: Expanded intratumoral alpha and beta TCR counts tracked tumor mutation counts.

Time point specified: sample taken at primary tumor resection. Each CDR3 protein is one row after TCRdb ran MiXCR on the 5' RACE reads. Of approximately 94,000 distinct CDR3 sequences in the sample, roughly 4.5% were seen once. Comments on this clonotype: Its antigen is currently unknown.

The origin of this receptor is a male donor with early-stage non-small cell lung cancer. Sequenced material: lung tumor tissue, taken at surgery.

Written as DNA, the CDR3 is TGTGCCAGCAAAAGCCTCTCCTACGAGCAGTACTTC. Its protein product is CASKSLSYEQYF. This chain uses TRBV28 with TRBJ2-7; D gene unclear. The germline V and J ends were trimmed by 7 bases and 0 bases, with 7 bases remaining between them. The CDR3 length is 12 residues. Germline CDR1 MDHEN, CDR2 SYDVKM.